This TCR beta chain was profiled in a study of regulatory dendritic cells for organ transplantation. Sorted T cells were CFSE-labeled and cultured 5 days with allogeneic regulatory or mature dendritic cells at 1:10. Method: immunoSEQ multiplex PCR; TCRdb's copy keeps in-frame clones and lacks some. The sample gives approximately 11,000 clones, roughly 71% of which show up once; about 2.6% is in the top ten. As concerns this clone: Its matching antigen is unknown.

Notes on the study in general: Memory CD8+ T cells were the most oligoclonal; naive cells were highly diverse.

Germline CDR1 SGHRS, CDR2 YFSETQ. The CDR3 spans 15 residues. Losses at the gene ends were 4 bases for V and 5 bases for J; bases not matched to a gene: 11. The rearrangement uses TRBV5-1 and TRBJ2-5, with 7 bases lining up with TRBD1. The sequence was obtained from a human donor in good health. Sequenced sample: memory CD4+ T cells from blood cultured with regulatory dendritic cells. Subset defined: CD45RO+ memory T cells. CDR3 coding DNA: TGCGCCAGCAGCACGACAGGGCCGAGTGGGGAGACCCAGTACTTC. Protein: CASSTTGPSGETQYF.